This T cell receptor (beta chain) emerged from a study of T-cell reconstitution after alpha-beta-depleted transplantation in children. Study-wide findings and caveats: Certain patients had high TCRbeta diversity at day 60, and it came from recipient T cells and thymic progenitors that survived. A year post-transplant, T-cell counts and diversity derived mostly from newly produced T cells. It was reported that alpha-beta T cells came from several hundred expanded graft clones (about two months after transplant).

The ends lost 4 bases at V and 5 bases at J; junction bases unmatched: 7. This CDR3 contains 16 residues. Per germline, CDR1 SGHRS and CDR2 YFSETQ. During its preparation, the TCRbeta library received unique molecular identifiers. TCRdb reanalysed the PCR reads using MiXCR and keeps one entry per CDR3 protein. The table shows 490,000 or so distinct CDR3 sequences, with more than 9% occurring only once. As regards this clonotype: Its antigen is undetermined.

This sequence originates from a child under 10 years old with inherited bone marrow failure, due to receive a stem cell transplant. The source material was PBMCs, sampled before TCRalphabeta/CD19-depleted stem cell transplant. The chain carries TRBV5-1 and TRBJ2-3, with 13 bases fitting TRBD2. The CDR3 is CASSPRTSGSGDTQYF. The CDR3 region has the DNA TGCGCCAGCAGCCCTAGGACTAGCGGGAGTGGAGATACGCAGTATTTT.